The 3 T cell receptor beta chains presented below share a single source sample, sequenced in a study of sequential checkpoint blockade in melanoma. TCRdb's copy holds only in-frame clones and misses some; the assay was immunoSEQ multiplex PCR. The sample includes under 20,000 clones, roughly 73% of them seen just once. Noted treatment: randomized to nivolumab then ipilimumab (arm A) or the reverse (arm B). The sample in question was tumor tissue (inferred from file names), obtained from a patient given nivolumab and ipilimumab in sequence. These receptors all stem from a human donor with melanoma.

The rearrangement links TRBV30 to TRBJ2-7; 10 positions agree with TRBD2. V lost 4 bases and J lost 9; bases outside the gene matches: 9. Germline V gene sequence: CDR1 GTSNPN, CDR2 SVGIG (reference sequence). The CDR3 runs 13 residues. Here the CDR3 reads CAWTGASGGVQYF. DNA of the CDR3: TGTGCCTGGACTGGAGCTAGCGGGGGTGTGCAGTACTTC.

V usage is TRBV28 and J usage is TRBJ2-7; 10 nucleotides agree with TRBD1. This CDR3 has 13 residues. CDR1 is MDHEN and CDR2 is SYDVKM in the germline V gene. J gave up 3 bases and V 7 bases, and 3 bases lay outside the gene matches. The CDR3 here is CASKRTGGYEQYF. Written as DNA, the CDR3 is TGTGCCAGCAAACGGACAGGGGGCTACGAGCAGTACTTC.

The genes are TRBV6-8 and TRBJ2-1; 8 nucleotides match TRBD2. From germline, CDR1 is MNHGY and CDR2 SAAAGT. This CDR3 region has 13 residues. With V trimmed by 10 bases and J by 5 bases, 7 bases remained unmatched. CDR3 loop: CAIRSGEDNEQFF. The CDR3 bases are TGTGCCATTCGTAGCGGGGAAGACAATGAGCAGTTCTTC.